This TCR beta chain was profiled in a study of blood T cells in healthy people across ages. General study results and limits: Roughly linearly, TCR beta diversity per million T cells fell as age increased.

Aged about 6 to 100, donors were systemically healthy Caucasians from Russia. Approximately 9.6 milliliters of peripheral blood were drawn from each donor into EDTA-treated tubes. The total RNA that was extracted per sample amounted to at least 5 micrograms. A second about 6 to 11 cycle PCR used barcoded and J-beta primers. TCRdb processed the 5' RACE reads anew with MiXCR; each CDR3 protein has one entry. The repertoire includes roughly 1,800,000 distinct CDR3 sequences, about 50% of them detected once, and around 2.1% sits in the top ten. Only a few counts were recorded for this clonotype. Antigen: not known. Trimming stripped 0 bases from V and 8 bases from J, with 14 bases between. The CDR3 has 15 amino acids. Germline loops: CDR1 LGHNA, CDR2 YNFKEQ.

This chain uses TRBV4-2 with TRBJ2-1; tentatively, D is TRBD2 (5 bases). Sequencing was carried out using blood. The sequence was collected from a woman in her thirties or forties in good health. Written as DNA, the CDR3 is TGTGCCAGCAGCCAAGAGGTGAGAGGGAGCGATGAGCAGTTCTTC. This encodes CASSQEVRGSDEQFF.